These 27 T cell receptor beta chains originate from one sample sequenced in a study of PD-1 blockade in mismatch repair-deficient tumors. Assay used: immunoSEQ multiplex PCR; TCRdb lists only in-frame clones, some missing. The sample holds about 51,000 clones, approximately 78% seen once. Sequences were derived from peripheral blood, sampled 4 weeks after starting pembrolizumab. The receptors shown here come from an adult with mismatch repair-deficient cancer.

CDR3 in amino acids: CASSVRQSYNEQFF. CDR3 in DNA: TGTGCCAGCAGTGTACGACAGTCCTACAATGAGCAGTTCTTC. V and J are TRBV27 and TRBJ2-1, with a weak D call TRBD1 (5 bases). V lost 5 bases to trimming and J lost 1 base, with 9 bases between them. The germline CDR1 and CDR2 sequences are MNHEY and SMNVEV (reference sequence). This CDR3 region has 14 residues.

V gene TRBV5-6 combines with J gene TRBJ1-5; D is possibly TRBD1 (6 bases). Trimming shortened V by 4 bases and J by 1 base, and 12 bases separated the two germline ends. CDR3 length equals 15 residues. Germline values: CDR1 SGHDT, CDR2 YYEEEE. The CDR3 nucleotides read TGTGCCAGCAGCCTACAGGGTCGGAGCAATCAGCCCCAGCATTTT. Translating it yields CASSLQGRSNQPQHF.

This clone was recorded a few times. The V gene is TRBV7-9, the J gene TRBJ2-7; D is uncertain. This CDR3 comprises 13 residues. Deletions cut 1 base from V and 6 bases from J, with 10 bases between. From germline, CDR1 is SEHNR and CDR2 FQNEAQ (reference sequence). The CDR3 DNA reads TGTGCCAGCAGCTTAGAGGGTCACTCCGAGCAGTACTTC. Amino acid sequence: CASSLEGHSEQYF.

This sequence joins TRBV13 and TRBJ2-5; D not resolved. In germline, CDR1 is PRHDT, CDR2 FYEKMQ (reference sequence). CDR3 length equals 13 residues. Deletions cut 4 bases from V and 6 bases from J, with 12 bases between. The CDR3 DNA sequence: TGTGCCAGCAGCTGGCGACTGGAGCAGACCCAGTACTTC. The encoded protein is CASSWRLEQTQYF.

This chain uses TRBV7-2 with TRBJ2-2; the D gene is possibly TRBD1 (5 bases). Trimming shortened V by 5 bases and J by 9 bases, and 7 bases separated the two germline ends. From germline, CDR1 is SGHTA and CDR2 FQGNSA. The CDR3 sequence is 11 residues long. The CDR3 here is CASSQDRELFF. The DNA for the CDR3 is TGTGCCAGCAGCCAGGACAGGGAGCTGTTTTTT.

This chain joins TRBV6-1 and TRBJ2-1, with D maybe TRBD2 (5 bases). CDR3 length: 17 residues. The germline CDR1 and CDR2 sequences are MNHNS and SASEGT. V lost 1 base to trimming and J lost 0 bases, with 13 bases between them. The CDR3 protein is CASSEGPLGSSYNEQFF. The DNA of the CDR3 is TGTGCCAGCAGTGAAGGCCCACTAGGGAGCTCCTACAATGAGCAGTTCTTC.

V usage is TRBV4-1 and J usage is TRBJ1-4; D is unresolved. V was clipped by 7 bases and J by 5 bases, with 32 bases between them. The V gene's germline CDR1 is MGHRA and CDR2 YSYEKL. CDR3 length: 20 residues. CDR3 coding DNA: TGCGCCAGCACCCAGAAACCCCCCGGGCCCACCACTGGGCTAAATGAAAAACTGTTTTTT. It translates to CASTQKPPGPTTGLNEKLFF.

The genes are TRBV5-1 and TRBJ1-1; D is undetermined. CDR1 and CDR2 (germline): SGHRS, YFSETQ. Trimming took off 6 bases at V and 0 bases at J, with 12 bases between the two ends. There are 14 residues in the CDR3. Written as DNA, the CDR3 is TGCGCCAGCACTCTCGACCTCATGAACACTGAAGCTTTCTTT. Amino acids: CASTLDLMNTEAFF.

The gene calls are TRBV19 and TRBJ1-1; D gene uncertain. This CDR3 contains 15 residues. Germline loops: CDR1 LNHDA, CDR2 SQIVND (reference sequence). Trimming stripped 7 bases from V and 1 base from J, with 16 bases between. The CDR3 here is CASIHNRGKNTEAFF. CDR3 DNA sequence: TGTGCCAGTATTCATAACCGCGGGAAGAACACTGAAGCTTTCTTT.

The J gene is TRBJ2-2, the V gene TRBV11-3; D possibly corresponds to TRBD1 (5 bases). The germline CDR1 and CDR2 sequences are SGHNT and YENEEA. The germline V and J ends were trimmed by 7 bases and 7 bases, with 16 bases remaining between them. The CDR3 runs 14 residues. The CDR3 loop reads CASTKSPGIGELFF. The CDR3 bases are TGTGCCAGCACAAAATCCCCAGGGATCGGGGAGCTGTTTTTT.

This clone was found once. The chain is built from TRBV6-1 and TRBJ1-5, with 8 bases that match TRBD1. This CDR3 region has 16 residues. Trimming at V came to 4 bases and at J to 0 bases, leaving 5 bases not matched to a gene. Germline lookup yields CDR1 MNHNS and CDR2 SASEGT. The CDR3 protein is CASSARQGSSNQPQHF. The DNA for the CDR3 is TGTGCCAGCAGTGCCCGACAGGGGTCTAGCAATCAGCCCCAGCATTTT.

The CDR3, as DNA: TGTGCCAGCACGAACGGTGGGGGAGTTGGAGATACGCAGTATTTT. Amino acid sequence: CASTNGGGVGDTQYF. This chain joins TRBV6-1 and TRBJ2-3; D could derive from TRBD1 or TRBD2 (5 bases each). Germline V gene sequence: CDR1 MNHNS, CDR2 SASEGT. This CDR3 contains 15 residues. V dropped 7 bases and J dropped 5 bases, with 19 bases sitting between them.

V gene TRBV5-5 combines with J gene TRBJ2-1; TRBD1 matches at 10 bases. The V gene's germline CDR1 is SGHKS and CDR2 YYEKEE (reference sequence). The junction had 10 bases not matched to a gene; V was cut back by 4 bases and J by 6 bases. The CDR3 sequence is 16 residues long. The CDR3 DNA reads TGTGCCAGCAGCCGGACGGCGGGACAGGGGAGCAATGAGCAGTTCTTC. Its translation: CASSRTAGQGSNEQFF.

The chain employs TRBV7-6 and TRBJ2-1; the D is unclear. Germline V gene sequence: CDR1 SGHVS, CDR2 FNYEAQ. CDR3 length equals 16 residues. Trimming cost V 1 base and J 5 bases, with 15 bases left between them. The CDR3 bases are TGTGCCAGCAGCTTAGAGTTGACTGGGAATAACAATGAGCAGTTCTTC. Protein product: CASSLELTGNNNEQFF.

The chain combines TRBV18 with TRBJ1-4; TRBD1 might be the D (6 bases). With 3 bases removed from V and 7 bases from J, the gap between germline ends came to 15 bases. The CDR3 runs to 15 residues. Germline V gives CDR1 KGHSH, CDR2 LQKENI. CDR3 DNA sequence: TGTGCCAGCTCACCGCGACAGGCTGAGGGTGAAAAACTGTTTTTT. Translation: CASSPRQAEGEKLFF.

The table lists this clone with a few counts. The rearrangement links TRBV27 to TRBJ2-7; D not certain. There are 14 residues in the CDR3. Deletions cut 5 bases from V and 7 bases from J, with 18 bases between. Looked up from germline, CDR1 is MNHEY and CDR2 is SMNVEV (reference sequence). The CDR3 DNA follows: TGTGCCAGCAGTACGAGACTGAACCTATGGGAGCAGTACTTC. It codes for CASSTRLNLWEQYF.

CDR3 sequence: CAWSVFKENNEQFF. CDR3 nucleotides: TGTGCCTGGAGTGTATTTAAGGAGAACAATGAGCAGTTCTTC. The chain is built from TRBV30 and TRBJ2-1; D remains ambiguous. This CDR3 has 14 residues. V lost 0 bases and J 5 bases, leaving 11 bases between the germline ends. Germline V gene lookup returns CDR1 GTSNPN and CDR2 SVGIG (reference sequence). The full variable domain, with the rest looked up from reference TRBV30 and TRBJ2-1, is SQTIHQWPATLVQPVGSPLSLECTVEGTSNPNLYWYRQAAGRGLQLLFYSVGIGQISSEVPQNLSASRPQDRQFILSSKKLLLSDSGFYLCAWSVFKENNEQFFGPGTRLTVL.

The chain uses TRBV11-2 and TRBJ2-5; perhaps TRBD2 as D (6 bases). Trimming cost V 1 base and J 1 base, with 13 bases left between them. Germline CDR1 SGHAT, CDR2 FQNNGV. The CDR3 extends over 16 amino acids. In DNA, the CDR3 is TGTGCCAGCAGCTTAGGTTCCCTAGCGATCCAAGAGACCCAGTACTTC. It translates to CASSLGSLAIQETQYF. The whole variable domain, filled in from reference TRBV11-2 and TRBJ2-5, reads EAGVAQSPRYKIIEKRQSVAFWCNPISGHATLYWYQQILGQGPKLLIQFQNNGVVDDSQLPKDRFSAERLKGVDSTLKIQPAKLEDSAVYLCASSLGSLAIQETQYFGPGTRLLVL.

The chain employs TRBV5-1 and TRBJ2-6; D gene unclear. The V gene lost 0 bases and the J gene lost 0 bases, with 7 bases spanning the gap. Germline loops: CDR1 SGHRS, CDR2 YFSETQ. This CDR3 has 16 residues. CDR3 coding DNA: TGCGCCAGCAGCTTGGGACAAGGCTCTGGGGCCAACGTCCTGACTTTC. Translating gives CASSLGQGSGANVLTF.

The CDR3 nucleotides are TGCGCCAGCAGCTTGGGACTAGCGGGAGGGCGAGCCTACAATGAGCAGTTCTTC. Its translation is CASSLGLAGGRAYNEQFF. The gene calls are TRBV5-1 and TRBJ2-1; TRBD2 matches 14 bases. V was clipped by 0 bases and J by 2 bases; unmatched bases: 4. The CDR3 sequence is 18 residues long. Germline V CDR1 and CDR2: SGHRS, YFSETQ.

The chain recombines TRBV19 with TRBJ2-1; D may be TRBD2 (5 bases). Between the trimmed V and J ends, which lost 4 bases and 6 bases, there was a span of 13 bases. The CDR3 is 14 amino acids. The germline gives CDR1 LNHDA, CDR2 SQIVND (reference sequence). DNA of the CDR3: TGTGCCAGTAGTAGTAGTTTACTAGTCAATGAGCAGTTCTTC. It yields the protein CASSSSLLVNEQFF.

The chain joins TRBV9 to TRBJ2-2; no reliable D call. CDR1 is SGDLS and CDR2 is YYNGEE in the germline V gene. The CDR3 covers 16 residues. The ends were cut back, 2 bases at V and 1 base at J, with 12 bases in the middle. CDR3 sequence reads: CASSVGWRRNTGELFF. DNA for the CDR3: TGTGCCAGCAGCGTCGGGTGGCGGCGGAACACCGGGGAGCTGTTTTTT.

Worth noting for this clone: This specimen includes other DNA sequences encoding the same CDR3. This sequence joins TRBV30 and TRBJ1-3; TRBD1 agrees at 7 bases. The V segment lost 2 bases and the J segment 1 base; nucleotides outside the gene matches: 2. The CDR3 consists of 14 residues. Per germline, CDR1 GTSNPN and CDR2 SVGIG (reference sequence). CDR3: CAWSKTGSGNTIYF. CDR3 sequence (DNA): TGTGCCTGGAGTAAGACAGGGTCTGGAAACACCATATATTTT.

This chain uses TRBV16 with TRBJ1-5; 7 nucleotides agree with TRBD1. J lost 7 bases, V lost 3 bases, and 3 bases had no gene match. Germline CDR1 and CDR2: KGHSY and FQNENV. The CDR3 is made up of 13 amino acids. For the CDR3, the DNA is TGTGCCAGCAGCCAGACAGGGAGGCAGCCCCAGCATTTT. It encodes CASSQTGRQPQHF.

The chain has TRBV6-5 and TRBJ2-7; D is possibly TRBD1 (6 bases). This CDR3 contains 15 residues. Germline CDR1 is MNHEY and CDR2 is SVGAGI. V shed 8 bases and J shed 2 bases, with 19 bases lying between them. The CDR3 is CASRPGDLKPYEQYF. The CDR3 DNA sequence: TGTGCCAGCCGACCAGGGGACCTTAAGCCCTACGAGCAGTACTTC.

The chain couples TRBV19 to TRBJ1-1; 8 bases match TRBD1. The CDR3 covers 15 residues. The germline gives CDR1 LNHDA, CDR2 SQIVND (reference sequence). The V segment lost 4 bases and the J segment 3 bases; nucleotides outside the gene matches: 7. The CDR3 region is CASSRDRGYDTEAFF. In DNA, the CDR3 is TGTGCCAGTAGTAGAGACAGGGGTTATGACACTGAAGCTTTCTTT.

The chain joins TRBV19 to TRBJ2-1; D is uncertain. CDR3 length: 16 residues. V was trimmed by 5 bases and J by 2 bases, leaving 16 bases between them. Germline CDR1 is LNHDA and CDR2 is SQIVND (reference sequence). In nucleotides, the CDR3 is TGTGCCAGTAGTCCCATAATGGTGAGAACCTACAATGAGCAGTTCTTC. Its translation: CASSPIMVRTYNEQFF.